This T cell receptor (beta chain) was identified in a study of blood T cell repertoires in COVID-19 (TCRdb year 2020). Describing the broader study: Samples covering the acute and convalescent phases of COVID-19 were provided by collaborators in the United States, Italy and Spain. The prospective study material was composed of cDNA or gDNA derived from T cells, B-cell-depleted T cells, or PBMCs. The dataset comprised deeply sampled blood TCRbeta repertoires from subjects exposed to, actively infected with, or recovered from COVID-19. The repertoires were released in a freely available public database intended as a resource for research on the immune response to SARS-CoV-2. The samples were drawn from the first 160 participants of the ongoing ImmuneRACE study and from about 1,200 subjects provided by 6 global collaborators. Nearly every sample came with metadata listing a de-identified subject ID, COVID-19 status, age in years and sex. Where available, HLA class I and class II types were taken from metadata supplied by the sample provider and were not determined by assay-based typing. Findings and caveats that apply to the study as a whole: The amount of clinical and demographic metadata varied by source and participant and was provided uncurated.

To note about this clone: What this receptor recognizes is not known. No per-base quality is available; no much larger clone lies one base away.

The collaborating institutions used their own protocols to collect whole blood in K2EDTA tubes. For TCRbeta analysis, collaborators shipped samples in one of three forms: frozen whole blood, isolated PBMCs, or DNA extracted from either of those sample types. TCRbeta CDR3 regions were amplified from genomic DNA by means of the immunoSEQ Assay, a bias-controlled multiplex PCR. The original methods were these. Nucleated cell counts per sample were estimated from amplification of reference gene primers within the assay. To quantify the absolute abundance of each unique TCRbeta CDR3 rearrangement, sequence reads were collapsed and filtered. Productive Simpson clonality was computed per sample as the square root of Simpson's diversity index over productive rearrangements. TCRdb's version of the immuneACCESS table is confined to in-frame rearrangements and falls short of the full clone set. An unresolved V gene accounts for under half of the shortfall where checked; the remainder is of unknown origin. V and J calls and clone size come straight from that table; D and trimming were deduced from the DNA. The sample table shows 90,000 to 110,000 clones, and around 83% are seen once. Roughly 8.2% of the sample is in the top ten clones.

CDR1 and CDR2, looked up from the germline V gene, are SGDLS and YYNGEE. V lost 3 bases and J lost 5 bases, and the count of bases not matched to a germline gene is 5. Taken from cysteine to phenylalanine, the CDR3 has 14 residues. Left in the record is the CDR3 DNA by itself, 42 bases read in frame from the first base. Recombination connected TRBV9 to TRBJ1-2, with 9 central nucleotides matching TRBD1. The specimen was peripheral blood. The source is a woman of 80 years or more with active or convalescent COVID-19. CDR3 region: CASSAGQGLYGYTF. The DNA sequence is given as TGTGCCAGCAGCGCTGGACAGGGGTTGTATGGCTACACCTTC.